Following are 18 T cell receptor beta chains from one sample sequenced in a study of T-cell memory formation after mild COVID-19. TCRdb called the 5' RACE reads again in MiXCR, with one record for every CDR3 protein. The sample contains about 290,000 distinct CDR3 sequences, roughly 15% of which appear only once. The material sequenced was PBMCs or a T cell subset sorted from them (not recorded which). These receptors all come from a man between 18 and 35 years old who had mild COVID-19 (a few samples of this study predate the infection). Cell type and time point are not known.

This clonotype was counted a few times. The CDR3 DNA is TGTGCCAGCTTAAGATACAATGAGCAGTTCTTC. Translated, it gives CASLRYNEQFF. The chain is built from TRBV12-3 or TRBV12-4 and TRBJ2-1; D unresolved. Between the trimmed V and J ends, which lost 8 bases and 4 bases, there was a span of 6 bases. This CDR3 comprises 11 residues.

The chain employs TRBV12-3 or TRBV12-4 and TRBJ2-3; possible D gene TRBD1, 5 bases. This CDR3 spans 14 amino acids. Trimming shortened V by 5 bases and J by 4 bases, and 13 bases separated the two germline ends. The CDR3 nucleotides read TGTGCCAGCAGTCACCCAGGGTCGTCAGATACGCAGTATTTT. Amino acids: CASSHPGSSDTQYF.

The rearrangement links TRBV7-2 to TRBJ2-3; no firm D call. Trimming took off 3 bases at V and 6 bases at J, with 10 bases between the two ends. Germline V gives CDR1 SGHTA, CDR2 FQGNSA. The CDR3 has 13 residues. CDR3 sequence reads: CASSLNRADTQYF. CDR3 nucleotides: TGTGCCAGCAGCTTGAATAGGGCGGATACGCAGTATTTT.

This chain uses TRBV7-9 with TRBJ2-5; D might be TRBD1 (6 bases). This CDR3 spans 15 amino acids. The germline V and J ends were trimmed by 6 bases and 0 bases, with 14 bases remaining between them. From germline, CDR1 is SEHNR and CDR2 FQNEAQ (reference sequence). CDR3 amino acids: CASSSTDSNQETQYF. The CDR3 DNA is TGTGCCAGCAGTTCTACGGACAGCAACCAAGAGACCCAGTACTTC.

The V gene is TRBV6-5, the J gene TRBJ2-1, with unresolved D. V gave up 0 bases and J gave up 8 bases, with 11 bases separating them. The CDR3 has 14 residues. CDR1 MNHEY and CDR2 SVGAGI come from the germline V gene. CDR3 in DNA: TGTGCCAGCAGTTACTCTGGCGCCGTGGATGAGCAGTTCTTC. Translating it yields CASSYSGAVDEQFF.

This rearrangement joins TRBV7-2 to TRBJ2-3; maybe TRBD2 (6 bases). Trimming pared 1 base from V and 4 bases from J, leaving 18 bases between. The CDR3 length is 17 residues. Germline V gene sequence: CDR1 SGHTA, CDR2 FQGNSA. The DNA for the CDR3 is TGTGCCAGCAGCTTAGGTCTTGGGACTCGCGTTCCAGATACGCAGTATTTT. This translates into CASSLGLGTRVPDTQYF.

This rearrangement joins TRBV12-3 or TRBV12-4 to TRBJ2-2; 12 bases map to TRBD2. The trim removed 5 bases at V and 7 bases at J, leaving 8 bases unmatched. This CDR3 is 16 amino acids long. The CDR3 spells CASSPGLAGKGGELFF. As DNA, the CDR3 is TGTGCCAGCAGTCCCGGACTAGCGGGGAAAGGCGGGGAGCTGTTTTTT.

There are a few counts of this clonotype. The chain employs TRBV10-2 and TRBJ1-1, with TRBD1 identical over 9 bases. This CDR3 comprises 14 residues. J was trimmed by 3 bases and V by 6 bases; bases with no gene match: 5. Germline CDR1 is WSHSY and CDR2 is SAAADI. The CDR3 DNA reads TGCGCCAGCAGGATAACAGGGGGCCACACTGAAGCTTTCTTT. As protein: CASRITGGHTEAFF.

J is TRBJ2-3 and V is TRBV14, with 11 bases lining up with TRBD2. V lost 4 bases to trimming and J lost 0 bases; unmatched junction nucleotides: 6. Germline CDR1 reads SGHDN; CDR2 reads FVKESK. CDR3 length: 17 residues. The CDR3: CASSRTSGFLSTDTQYF. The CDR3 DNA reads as TGTGCCAGCAGCCGGACTAGCGGGTTCCTTAGCACAGATACGCAGTATTTT.

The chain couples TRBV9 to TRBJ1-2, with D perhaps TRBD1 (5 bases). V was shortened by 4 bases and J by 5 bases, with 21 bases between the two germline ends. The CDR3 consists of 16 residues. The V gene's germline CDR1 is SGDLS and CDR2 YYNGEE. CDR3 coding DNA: TGTGCCAGCAGCCAGGAGGCAGGGACCTACGCTTATGGCTACACCTTC. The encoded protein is CASSQEAGTYAYGYTF.

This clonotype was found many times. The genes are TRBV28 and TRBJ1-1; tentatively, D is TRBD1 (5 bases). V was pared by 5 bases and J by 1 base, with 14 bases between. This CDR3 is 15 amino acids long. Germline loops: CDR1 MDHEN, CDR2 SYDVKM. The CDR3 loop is CASSLRGGANTEAFF. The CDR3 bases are TGTGCCAGCAGTCTACGTGGAGGGGCGAACACTGAAGCTTTCTTT.

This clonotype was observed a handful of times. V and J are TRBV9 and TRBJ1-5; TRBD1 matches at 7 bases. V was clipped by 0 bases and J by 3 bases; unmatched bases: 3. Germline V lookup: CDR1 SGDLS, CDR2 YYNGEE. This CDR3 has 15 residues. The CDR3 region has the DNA TGTGCCAGCAGCGTAGCAGGGGGGGACAATCAGCCCCAGCATTTT. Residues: CASSVAGGDNQPQHF.

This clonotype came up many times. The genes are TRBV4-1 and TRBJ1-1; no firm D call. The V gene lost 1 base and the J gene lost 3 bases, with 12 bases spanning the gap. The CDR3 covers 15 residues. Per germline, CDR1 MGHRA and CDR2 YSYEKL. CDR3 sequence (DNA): TGCGCCAGCAGCCAAGTGGGAGGGTCTTACACTGAAGCTTTCTTT. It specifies CASSQVGGSYTEAFF.

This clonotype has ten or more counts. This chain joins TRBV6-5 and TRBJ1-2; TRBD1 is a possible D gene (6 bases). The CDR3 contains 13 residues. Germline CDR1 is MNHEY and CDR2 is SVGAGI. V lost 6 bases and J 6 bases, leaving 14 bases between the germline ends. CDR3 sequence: CASRESGGHGYTF. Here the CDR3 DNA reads TGTGCCAGCAGAGAATCGGGGGGGCATGGCTACACCTTC.

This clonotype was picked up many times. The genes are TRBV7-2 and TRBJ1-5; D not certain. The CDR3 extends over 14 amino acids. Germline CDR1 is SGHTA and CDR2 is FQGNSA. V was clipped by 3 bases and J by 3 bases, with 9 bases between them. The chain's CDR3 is CASSFRSNNQPQHF. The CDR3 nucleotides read TGTGCCAGCAGCTTCAGGTCAAACAATCAGCCCCAGCATTTT.

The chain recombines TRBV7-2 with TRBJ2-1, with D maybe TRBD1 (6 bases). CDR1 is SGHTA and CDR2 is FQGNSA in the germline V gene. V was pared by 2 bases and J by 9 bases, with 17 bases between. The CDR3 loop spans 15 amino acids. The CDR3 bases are TGTGCCAGCAGCTTATGGGGCCAGGGGTGGAGTGAGCAGTTCTTC. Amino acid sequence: CASSLWGQGWSEQFF.

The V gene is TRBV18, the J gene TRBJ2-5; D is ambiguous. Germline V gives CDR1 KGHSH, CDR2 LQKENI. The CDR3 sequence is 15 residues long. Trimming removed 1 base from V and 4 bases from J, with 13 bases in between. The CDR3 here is CASSPRQTFSETQYF. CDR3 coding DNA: TGTGCCAGCTCACCACGTCAGACCTTTTCAGAGACCCAGTACTTC.

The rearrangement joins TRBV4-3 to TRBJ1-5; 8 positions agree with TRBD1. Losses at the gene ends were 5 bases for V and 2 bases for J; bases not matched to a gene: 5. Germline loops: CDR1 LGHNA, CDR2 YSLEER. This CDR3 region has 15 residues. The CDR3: CASSNDRGGNQPQHF. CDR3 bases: TGCGCCAGCAGCAACGACAGGGGCGGCAATCAGCCCCAGCATTTT.